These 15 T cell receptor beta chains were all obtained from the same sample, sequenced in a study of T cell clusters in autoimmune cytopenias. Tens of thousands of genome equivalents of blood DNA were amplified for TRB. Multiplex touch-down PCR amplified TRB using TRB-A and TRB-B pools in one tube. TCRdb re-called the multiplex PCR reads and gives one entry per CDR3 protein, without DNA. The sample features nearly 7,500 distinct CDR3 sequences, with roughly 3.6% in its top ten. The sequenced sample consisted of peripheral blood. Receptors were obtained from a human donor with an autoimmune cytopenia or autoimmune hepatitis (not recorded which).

The CDR3 sequence: CASSPVGDRLTTEAFF. The chain links TRBV18 to TRBJ1-1; TCRdb reports TRBD1, a call that lacks DNA to check it against. This CDR3 contains 16 residues. Germline CDR1 and CDR2: KGHSH and LQKENI. Looking up the rest from reference TRBV18 and TRBJ1-1 gives the full variable domain: NAGVMQNPRHLVRRRGQEARLRCSPMKGHSHVYWYRQLPEEGLKFMVYLQKENIIDESGMPKERFSAEFPKEGPSILRIQQVVRGDSAAYFCASSPVGDRLTTEAFFGQGTRLTVV.

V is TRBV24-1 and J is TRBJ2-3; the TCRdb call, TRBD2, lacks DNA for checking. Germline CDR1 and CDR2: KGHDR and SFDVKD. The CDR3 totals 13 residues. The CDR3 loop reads CATLGPGGDTQYF.

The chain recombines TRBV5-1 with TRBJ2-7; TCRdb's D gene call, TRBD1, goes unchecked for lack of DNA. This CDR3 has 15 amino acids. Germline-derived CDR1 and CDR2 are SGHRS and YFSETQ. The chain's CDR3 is CASSEGTGGLYEQYF.

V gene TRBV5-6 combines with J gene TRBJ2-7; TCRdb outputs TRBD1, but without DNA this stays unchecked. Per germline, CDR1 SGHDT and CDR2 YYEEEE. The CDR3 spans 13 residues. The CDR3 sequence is CASWGQGRYEQYF.

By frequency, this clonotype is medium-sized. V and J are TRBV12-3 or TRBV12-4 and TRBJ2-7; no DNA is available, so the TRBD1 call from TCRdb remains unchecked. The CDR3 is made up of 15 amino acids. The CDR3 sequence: CATSTGDAGSYEQYF.

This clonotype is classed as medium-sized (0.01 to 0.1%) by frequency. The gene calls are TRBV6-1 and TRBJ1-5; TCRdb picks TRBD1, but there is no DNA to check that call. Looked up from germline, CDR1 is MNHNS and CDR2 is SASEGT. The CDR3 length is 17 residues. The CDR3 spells CASRRDIGWFDNQPQHF.

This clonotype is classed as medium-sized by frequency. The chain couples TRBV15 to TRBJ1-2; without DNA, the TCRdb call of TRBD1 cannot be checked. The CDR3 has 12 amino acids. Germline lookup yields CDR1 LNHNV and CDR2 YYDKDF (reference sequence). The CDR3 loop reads CATSSGQSGYTF.

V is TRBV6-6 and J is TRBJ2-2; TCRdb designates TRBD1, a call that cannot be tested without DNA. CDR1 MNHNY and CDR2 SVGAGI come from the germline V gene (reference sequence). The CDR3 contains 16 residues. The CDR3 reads CASSYSQGIGTGELFF.

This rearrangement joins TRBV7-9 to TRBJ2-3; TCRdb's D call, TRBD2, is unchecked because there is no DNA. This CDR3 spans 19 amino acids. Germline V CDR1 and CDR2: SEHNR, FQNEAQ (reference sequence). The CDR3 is CARSFPTLLAGGAGDTQYF.

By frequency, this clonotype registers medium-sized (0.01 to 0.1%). The CDR3: CATSTRPTDTDTQYF. V and J are TRBV15 and TRBJ2-3; TCRdb calls TRBD1, which cannot be checked without DNA. The CDR3 contains 15 residues. Per germline, CDR1 LNHNV and CDR2 YYDKDF (reference sequence).

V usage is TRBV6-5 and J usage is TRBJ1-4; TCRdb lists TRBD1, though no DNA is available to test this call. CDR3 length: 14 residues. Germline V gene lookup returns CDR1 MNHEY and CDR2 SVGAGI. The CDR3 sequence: CASSGGTGVEKLFF.

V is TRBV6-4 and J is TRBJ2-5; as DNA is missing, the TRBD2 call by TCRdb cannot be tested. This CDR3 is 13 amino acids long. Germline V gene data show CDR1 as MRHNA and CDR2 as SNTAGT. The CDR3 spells CASRDLREGTQYF.

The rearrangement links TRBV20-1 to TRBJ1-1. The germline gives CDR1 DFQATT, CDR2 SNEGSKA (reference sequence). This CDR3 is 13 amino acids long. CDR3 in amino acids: CSATKDMNTEAFF.

The CDR3 loop reads CASRKTGRTDTEAFF. V and J are TRBV5-1 and TRBJ1-1; TCRdb's D call of TRBD1 is untestable without DNA. Germline CDR1 and CDR2: SGHRS and YFSETQ. The CDR3 covers 15 residues.

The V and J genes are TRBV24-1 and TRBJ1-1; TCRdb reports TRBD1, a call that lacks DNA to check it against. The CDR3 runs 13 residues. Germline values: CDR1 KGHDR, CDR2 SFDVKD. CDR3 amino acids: CATSLAGGSEAFF.